These 10 T cell receptor beta chains came from one sample sequenced in a study of cytomegalovirus exposure and HLA in healthy donors. The PCR ran on 60 Vbeta and 13 Jbeta primers. Data came from immunoSEQ multiplex PCR; TCRdb stores just in-frame clones and leaves some out. The sample shows tens of thousands of clones, approximately 64% of them seen only once. The specimen was PBMCs. The receptors stem from a woman between 45 and 65 years old in good health and CMV-seropositive.

This chain connects TRBV7-8 to TRBJ1-2; D perhaps matches TRBD1 (5 bases). The CDR3 totals 13 residues. Germline lookup yields CDR1 SGHVS and CDR2 FQNEAQ. Trimming took off 6 bases at V and 6 bases at J, with 14 bases between the two ends. In DNA form, the CDR3 reads TGTGCCAGCAGTTCTCGGGGGAACGATGGCTACACCTTC. Protein: CASSSRGNDGYTF.

This clone was observed a handful of times. The genes are TRBV4-3 and TRBJ1-2; D is ambiguous. The germline V gene encodes CDR1 LGHNA and CDR2 YSLEER. Trimming removed 0 bases at V and 0 bases at J, with 8 bases between. This CDR3 has 15 residues. The chain's CDR3 is CASSQDLLTNYGYTF. In DNA form, the CDR3 reads TGCGCCAGCAGCCAAGATCTTTTAACTAACTATGGCTACACCTTC.

The V call is TRBV7-8, the J call TRBJ2-7, with D tentatively TRBD2 (7 bases). Trimming took off 7 bases at V and 3 bases at J, with 13 bases between the two ends. The CDR3 is 13 amino acids. The germline V gene has CDR1 SGHVS and CDR2 FQNEAQ. The CDR3 coding sequence is TGTGCCAGCAAGGGAGGGGGGGACTACGAGCAGTACTTC. This gives the protein CASKGGGDYEQYF.

The rearrangement uses TRBV2 and TRBJ1-5; the match to TRBD1 covers 7 bases. Germline trimming cut 7 bases from V and 2 bases from J; bases unmatched to any gene: 5. CDR1 is SNHLY, CDR2 FYNNEI, per germline. The CDR3 is 14 amino acids. The CDR3 sequence: CASILDRGNQPQHF. CDR3 sequence (DNA): TGTGCCAGCATTCTAGACAGGGGCAATCAGCCCCAGCATTTT.

The table lists this clone with a count of one. The CDR3 DNA follows: TGTGCCTGGAGTGTGGGGGGGGCCAAAAACATTCAGTACTTC. Translation gives CAWSVGGAKNIQYF. This chain uses TRBV30 with TRBJ2-4, with 7 bases aligning to TRBD2. The ends lost 0 bases at V and 1 base at J; junction bases unmatched: 0. Germline assignment: CDR1 GTSNPN and CDR2 SVGIG (reference sequence). This CDR3 is 14 amino acids long.

The V and J genes are TRBV4-2 and TRBJ2-7; D may be TRBD1 (6 bases). V dropped 4 bases and J dropped 0 bases, with 10 bases sitting between them. Germline CDR1 LGHNA, CDR2 YNFKEQ. The CDR3 runs 14 residues. CDR3 DNA: TGTGCCAGCAGCCTGGACAGATACTCCTACGAGCAGTACTTC. This encodes CASSLDRYSYEQYF.

This clone was counted only a few times. The V call is TRBV7-2, the J call TRBJ1-1; D remains ambiguous. This CDR3 has 14 amino acids. Germline V lookup: CDR1 SGHTA, CDR2 FQGNSA. The germline V and J ends were trimmed by 1 base and 0 bases, with 6 bases remaining between them. CDR3 nucleotides: TGTGCCAGCAGCTTAGTGGAGATGAACACTGAAGCTTTCTTT. Amino acid sequence: CASSLVEMNTEAFF.

The genes are TRBV9 and TRBJ2-3; 7 nucleotides align to TRBD1. CDR3 length: 17 amino acids. Germline trimming cut 4 bases from V and 2 bases from J; bases unmatched to any gene: 13. Per germline, CDR1 SGDLS and CDR2 YYNGEE. This chain's CDR3 is CASSPNIGGQLTDTQYF. DNA of the CDR3: TGTGCCAGCAGCCCCAACATAGGGGGACAGCTCACAGATACGCAGTATTTT.

This clone was counted between two and nine times. The chain recombines TRBV6-5 with TRBJ1-1, with D possibly matching TRBD1 (5 bases). The CDR3 length is 14 residues. V was cut by 7 bases and J by 0 bases, with 12 bases left in between. The germline gives CDR1 MNHEY, CDR2 SVGAGI. The CDR3 is CASTPPGVNTEAFF. The CDR3 DNA reads TGTGCCAGCACCCCCCCGGGGGTGAACACTGAAGCTTTCTTT.

The J gene is TRBJ1-4, the V gene TRBV2; TRBD1 aligns across 11 bases. J gave up 6 bases and V 3 bases, and 3 bases lay outside the gene matches. This CDR3 is 15 amino acids long. Germline V CDR1 and CDR2: SNHLY, FYNNEI. This CDR3 reads CASSDGTGGDEKLFF. CDR3 DNA: TGTGCCAGCAGTGATGGGACAGGGGGAGATGAAAAACTGTTTTTT.